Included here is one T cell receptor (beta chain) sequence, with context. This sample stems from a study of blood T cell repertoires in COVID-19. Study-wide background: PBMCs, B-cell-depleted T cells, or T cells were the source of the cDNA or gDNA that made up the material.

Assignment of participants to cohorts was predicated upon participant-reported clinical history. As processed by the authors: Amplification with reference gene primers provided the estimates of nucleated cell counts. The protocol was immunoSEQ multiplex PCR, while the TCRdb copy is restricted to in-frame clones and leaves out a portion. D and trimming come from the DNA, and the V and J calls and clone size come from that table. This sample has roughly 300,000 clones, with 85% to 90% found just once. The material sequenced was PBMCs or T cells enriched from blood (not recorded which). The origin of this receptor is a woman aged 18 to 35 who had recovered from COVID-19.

The CDR3 DNA follows: TGTGCCTGGAGTGTAGGAGGTCGGGACACCTTC. Translation: CAWSVGGRDTF. The rearrangement links TRBV30 to TRBJ1-2; D is unclear. Trimming took off 0 bases at V and 12 bases at J, with 11 bases between the two ends. This CDR3 region has 11 residues. Germline V CDR1 and CDR2: GTSNPN, SVGIG (reference sequence).